This TCR beta chain was obtained from a study of blood T cell repertoires in COVID-19. Across the study: The analysed material was cDNA or gDNA that came from T cells, B-cell-depleted T cells, or PBMCs.

The table came from immunoSEQ multiplex PCR; TCRdb's copy has only in-frame clones and leaves some out. The sample includes approximately 300,000 clones, approximately 91% of them seen just once. The CDR3 extends over 16 amino acids. J was trimmed by 7 bases and V by 1 base; bases with no gene match: 6. Germline lookup yields CDR1 SGHVS and CDR2 FQNEAQ. Across about two dozen US areas, participants ranged in age from about 18 to 100 years. The source is a woman aged 25 to 39 who had been exposed to COVID-19. Specimen: PBMCs or T cells enriched from blood (not recorded which). The V call is TRBV7-8, the J call TRBJ2-1, with TRBD2 matching 11 bases. The CDR3 here is CASSLGSGGVLNEQFF. The CDR3 coding sequence is TGTGCCAGCAGCTTAGGTAGCGGGGGGGTCCTAAATGAGCAGTTCTTC.